This T cell receptor beta chain was sequenced in a study of chronic HIV infection and antiretroviral therapy. TCRdb fed the 5' RACE reads into MiXCR, producing one record per CDR3 protein. The data show over 40,000 distinct CDR3 sequences, under 20% seen once. This clonotype occurred a few times. The sample taken for sequencing was peripheral blood. This clonotype was sampled from an adult who had HIV and had not received antiretroviral therapy, or was an uninfected healthy control (not recorded which).

The CDR3 coding sequence is TGCAGCGTTGCCCGCAGGGTGGGGGACACAGATACGCAGTATTTT. Translated: CSVARRVGDTDTQYF. The chain carries TRBV29-1 and TRBJ2-3; D tentatively fits TRBD1 or TRBD2 (5 bases each). Germline V CDR1 and CDR2: SQVTM, ANQGSEA. There are 15 residues in the CDR3. Trimming cost V 4 bases and J 2 bases, with 16 bases left between them.